A single sample is the source of the 24 T cell receptor beta chains below, sequenced in a study of a mutant IDH1 vaccine in newly diagnosed glioma. Method: immunoSEQ multiplex PCR; TCRdb's copy keeps in-frame clones and lacks some. Of approximately 50,000 clones listed, about 80% were seen once; the top ten hold less than 5%. Time point reported: week 47, end of study. Doses consisted of 300 ug of mutant IDH1 20-mer peptide each, paired with topical imiquimod. The antigens of these receptors remain unknown. The specimen was PBMCs, collected from a glioma patient whose treatment included an IDH1 peptide vaccine. Receptors originate from a woman in her 40s with glioma. Some clones in this sample may be carry-over from other donors' samples.

This clone showed up just once. The chain has TRBV6-6 and TRBJ2-7; D remains ambiguous. The CDR3 consists of 12 residues. Germline lookup yields CDR1 MNHNY and CDR2 SVGAGI (reference sequence). Trimming shortened V by 6 bases and J by 2 bases, and 8 bases separated the two germline ends. The CDR3 spells CASSRGTYEQYF. CDR3 sequence (DNA): TGTGCCAGCAGCCGAGGTACCTACGAGCAGTACTTC.

The V gene is TRBV4-1, the J gene TRBJ2-5; D is perhaps TRBD1 (5 bases). V shed 2 bases and J shed 4 bases, with 17 bases lying between them. Per the germline V gene, CDR1 is MGHRA and CDR2 is YSYEKL. This CDR3 is 16 amino acids long. CDR3: CASSQRGGAGRETQYF. In nucleotides, the CDR3 is TGCGCCAGCAGCCAAAGGGGTGGGGCAGGGCGAGAGACCCAGTACTTC.

This chain joins TRBV7-2 and TRBJ1-2; 9 nucleotides align to TRBD1. With V trimmed by 5 bases and J by 4 bases, 5 bases remained unmatched. Germline lookup yields CDR1 SGHTA and CDR2 FQGNSA. The length of the CDR3 is 14 residues. The DNA for the CDR3 is TGTGCCAGCAGCAAGGGACAGGGCGCCTATGGCTACACCTTC. The encoded protein is CASSKGQGAYGYTF.

This chain uses TRBV9 with TRBJ2-7; 9 nucleotides agree with TRBD2. V shed 0 bases and J 11 bases; nucleotides not matched to a gene: 6. The CDR3 has 13 residues. Looked up from germline, CDR1 is SGDLS and CDR2 is YYNGEE. The CDR3 protein is CASSVASGGFKYF. The CDR3, as DNA: TGTGCCAGCAGCGTAGCCAGCGGGGGGTTTAAGTACTTC.

V is TRBV18 and J is TRBJ1-6; 7 nucleotides agree with TRBD1. V trimming: 3 bases; J trimming: 10 bases; junction bases outside the gene matches: 9. The germline gives CDR1 KGHSH, CDR2 LQKENI. The CDR3 totals 15 residues. The CDR3 sequence: CASSPRQGMGSPLHF. CDR3 DNA: TGTGCCAGCTCACCTAGACAGGGCATGGGGTCACCCCTCCACTTT.

The chain is built from TRBV7-8 and TRBJ2-7, with D uncertain. The CDR3 is 15 residues long. V shed 5 bases and J shed 0 bases, with 14 bases lying between them. Germline CDR1 SGHVS, CDR2 FQNEAQ. CDR3 sequence reads: CASSPLIGSSYEQYF. In DNA, the CDR3 is TGTGCCAGCAGCCCGCTGATCGGAAGCTCCTACGAGCAGTACTTC.

The V and J genes are TRBV25-1 and TRBJ2-3, with 8 positions matching TRBD1. The CDR3 is 17 amino acids. The V gene's germline CDR1 is MGHDK and CDR2 SYGVNS. Losses at the gene ends were 7 bases for V and 5 bases for J; bases not matched to a gene: 17. CDR3 loop: CASTSYPDRGYRDTQYF. The CDR3 nucleotides read TGTGCCAGCACCTCCTACCCTGACAGGGGTTACAGAGATACGCAGTATTTT.

J is TRBJ2-6 and V is TRBV5-1, with a tentative D call TRBD1 (7 bases). The CDR3 is 16 residues long. Trimming pared 7 bases from V and 0 bases from J, leaving 14 bases between. Germline V lookup: CDR1 SGHRS, CDR2 YFSETQ. The CDR3 region is CASSGGWLSGANVLTF. CDR3 DNA sequence: TGCGCCAGCTCAGGGGGGTGGCTCTCTGGGGCCAACGTCCTGACTTTC.

The table lists this clone with a few counts. J is TRBJ1-1 and V is TRBV5-8; no definite D call. This CDR3 contains 16 residues. CDR1 and CDR2 from the germline V gene are SGHTS and YDEGEE. Trimming shortened V by 0 bases and J by 0 bases, and 12 bases separated the two germline ends. The CDR3 loop is CASSLEDLLMNTEAFF. The DNA for the CDR3 is TGTGCCAGCAGCTTGGAGGATTTACTGATGAACACTGAAGCTTTCTTT.

The chain recombines TRBV2 with TRBJ1-5; 9 bases agree with TRBD1. Germline assignment: CDR1 SNHLY and CDR2 FYNNEI. Unmatched junction bases numbered 1, after V lost 5 bases and J lost 5 bases. The CDR3 covers 13 residues. CDR3 DNA: TGTGCCAGCAGTCGGGACAGGGATCAGCCCCAGCATTTT. Translated, it gives CASSRDRDQPQHF.

The rearrangement joins TRBV7-2 to TRBJ1-2; no definite D call. Germline V CDR1 and CDR2: SGHTA, FQGNSA. Deletions cut 5 bases from V and 4 bases from J, with 11 bases between. This CDR3 is 13 amino acids long. The CDR3 sequence: CASSPERVYGYTF. The DNA for the CDR3 is TGTGCCAGCAGCCCTGAGCGGGTCTATGGCTACACCTTC.

On this clone itself: An end of the junction differs from the germline gene, which may be a read error. The J gene is TRBJ2-2, the V gene TRBV7-7; TRBD2 matches 8 bases. The CDR3 runs to 14 residues. Per germline, CDR1 SSHAT and CDR2 FNYEAQ (reference sequence). This CDR3 reads CASSPGGTTGELFF. The CDR3 DNA reads as TGTGCTAGCAGTCCGGGGGGGACCACCGGGGAGCTGTTTTTT.

In DNA, the CDR3 is TGTGCCCTCAGGGCGACTGTGGGTCATGGCTACACCTTC. Its protein is CALRATVGHGYTF. J is TRBJ1-2 and V is TRBV7-9; a possible D gene is TRBD1 (5 bases). Germline V gene sequence: CDR1 SEHNR, CDR2 FQNEAQ (reference sequence). Trimming stripped 11 bases from V and 6 bases from J, with 19 bases between. The CDR3 totals 13 residues.

This rearrangement joins TRBV6-6 to TRBJ2-2; D possibly corresponds to TRBD2 (7 bases). Trimming stripped 5 bases from V and 4 bases from J, with 17 bases between. The germline gives CDR1 MNHNY, CDR2 SVGAGI (reference sequence). This CDR3 has 16 residues. CDR3 loop: CASSKKGGAGTGELFF. The DNA for the CDR3 is TGTGCCAGCAGTAAAAAGGGGGGGGCGGGCACCGGGGAGCTGTTTTTT.

The chain couples TRBV7-8 to TRBJ1-6, with D perhaps matching TRBD1 (5 bases). This CDR3 has 18 residues. Per germline, CDR1 SGHVS and CDR2 FQNEAQ. V was pared by 0 bases and J by 0 bases, with 12 bases between. CDR3 loop: CASSLAGQQSSYNSPLHF. CDR3 nucleotides: TGTGCCAGCAGCTTAGCGGGGCAGCAAAGCTCCTATAATTCACCCCTCCACTTT.

This clone was seen a single time. The genes are TRBV13 and TRBJ1-2; 7 nucleotides match TRBD1. V trimming: 5 bases; J trimming: 4 bases; junction bases outside the gene matches: 4. Germline assignment: CDR1 PRHDT and CDR2 FYEKMQ (reference sequence). There are 13 residues in the CDR3. The CDR3 sequence: CASSPTGIYGYTF. CDR3 nucleotide sequence: TGTGCCAGCAGCCCGACAGGGATCTATGGCTACACCTTC.

The rearrangement links TRBV6-5 to TRBJ1-4, with D possibly matching TRBD1 (5 bases). The CDR3 loop spans 14 amino acids. The V gene's germline CDR1 is MNHEY and CDR2 SVGAGI. Trimming left V 6 bases short and J 8 bases short, with 16 bases between. The CDR3 loop reads CASRLPGLGEKLFF. CDR3 nucleotide sequence: TGTGCCAGCAGATTACCGGGACTAGGCGAAAAACTGTTTTTT.

The chain combines TRBV5-1 with TRBJ2-1; D is undetermined. The CDR3 extends over 12 amino acids. V lost 4 bases and J 5 bases, leaving 7 bases between the germline ends. The V gene's germline CDR1 is SGHRS and CDR2 YFSETQ. For the CDR3, the DNA is TGCGCCAGCAGCAAGACGCACAATGAGCAGTTCTTC. This translates into CASSKTHNEQFF.

CDR3 sequence: CASSRQGRGDTEAFF. In nucleotides, the CDR3 is TGTGCCAGTAGTAGACAGGGAAGAGGCGACACTGAAGCTTTCTTT. The chain couples TRBV19 to TRBJ1-1, with 7 nucleotides matching TRBD1. CDR1 LNHDA and CDR2 SQIVND come from the germline V gene (reference sequence). The CDR3 runs 15 residues. J gave up 3 bases and V 4 bases, and 8 bases lay outside the gene matches.

V and J are TRBV4-1 and TRBJ1-3; D not certain. The DNA matches TRBJ2-2 better at its end, which makes the J call doubtful. Germline CDR1 reads MGHRA; CDR2 reads YSYEKL. The CDR3 is made up of 14 amino acids. CDR3 region: CASSQAYTTGELFF. Written as DNA, the CDR3 is TGCGCCAGCAGCCAAGCATATACCACCGGGGAGCTGTTTTTT.

The gene calls are TRBV15 and TRBJ1-2; TRBD1 aligns across 7 bases. Germline lookup yields CDR1 LNHNV and CDR2 YYDKDF (reference sequence). J gave up 3 bases and V 4 bases, and 8 bases lay outside the gene matches. CDR3 length: 15 amino acids. The CDR3 DNA reads as TGTGCCACCAGCATGGGACAGACCCTTTACTATGGCTACACCTTC. Translated: CATSMGQTLYYGYTF.

The chain employs TRBV6-1 and TRBJ2-3; 9 positions match TRBD2. After removal of 7 bases from V and 4 bases from J, the junction contained 9 bases not matched to a gene. This CDR3 is 15 amino acids long. CDR1 MNHNS and CDR2 SASEGT come from the germline V gene. CDR3 sequence (DNA): TGTGCCAGCACCCCAGGGGCGGGGGGGGCAGATACGCAGTATTTT. This translates into CASTPGAGGADTQYF.

This rearrangement joins TRBV5-1 to TRBJ2-7; 10 bases map to TRBD2. Trimming at V came to 4 bases and at J to 7 bases, leaving 20 bases not matched to a gene. The CDR3 sequence is 18 residues long. Germline values: CDR1 SGHRS, CDR2 YFSETQ. The DNA of the CDR3 is TGCGCCAGCAGCACCCCCATGGCTAGCGGGGGAATACCTAGGGAGCAGTACTTC. It translates to CASSTPMASGGIPREQYF.

The V call is TRBV6-6, the J call TRBJ2-5; D remains ambiguous. CDR3 length: 14 residues. The germline V gene has CDR1 MNHNY and CDR2 SVGAGI (reference sequence). With 0 bases removed from V and 0 bases from J, the gap between germline ends came to 5 bases. The CDR3 nucleotides are TGTGCCAGCAGTTACTCCCGGTACCAAGAGACCCAGTACTTC. Translated: CASSYSRYQETQYF.